These 4 T cell receptor beta chains were sequenced from one sample in a study of T cell changes during pregnancy in multiple sclerosis. Assay used: immunoSEQ multiplex PCR; TCRdb lists only in-frame clones, some missing. The sample contains about 41,000 clones, roughly 91% of which appear only once. This material consisted of CD8+ T cells from peripheral blood mononuclear cells, taken in the first trimester of pregnancy. All receptors derive from a female donor with multiple sclerosis, enrolled in a pregnancy study.

The rearrangement uses TRBV7-9 and TRBJ1-2, with TRBD1 matching over 8 bases. Germline CDR1 is SEHNR and CDR2 is FQNEAQ (reference sequence). This CDR3 is 13 amino acids long. Trimming took 5 bases from V and 8 from J; bases not matched to a gene: 7. CDR3 loop: CASSLGAGGGYTF. CDR3 DNA: TGTGCCAGCAGCCTGGGGGCAGGGGGCGGCTACACCTTC.

The CDR3 DNA follows: TGTGCCAGCAGCCTAGGGGCCTCTAGCACAGATACGCAGTATTTT. This codes for CASSLGASSTDTQYF. V usage is TRBV7-8 and J usage is TRBJ2-3; tentative D call: TRBD1 (5 bases). The length of the CDR3 is 15 residues. Trimming cost V 5 bases and J 0 bases, with 12 bases left between them. Germline V gene lookup returns CDR1 SGHVS and CDR2 FQNEAQ. The entire variable domain, with the rest obtained from reference TRBV7-8 and TRBJ2-3, is as follows: GAGVSQSPRYKVAKRGQDVALRCDPISGHVSLFWYQQALGQGPEFLTYFQNEAQLDKSGLPSDRFFAERPEGSVSTLKIQRTQQEDSAVYLCASSLGASSTDTQYFGPGTRLTVL.

The chain joins TRBV27 to TRBJ2-1; 9 bases fit TRBD2. V lost 7 bases to trimming and J lost 5 bases; unmatched junction nucleotides: 9. CDR1 and CDR2 (germline): MNHEY, SMNVEV (reference sequence). There are 15 residues in the CDR3. In nucleotides, the CDR3 is TGTGCCAGCAAGTACCTAGCGGGAACGAACAATGAGCAGTTCTTC. Protein product: CASKYLAGTNNEQFF.

The J gene is TRBJ2-1, the V gene TRBV4-1, with TRBD2 matching over 14 bases. Germline CDR1 and CDR2: MGHRA and YSYEKL. This CDR3 contains 18 residues. The junction had 9 bases not matched to a gene; V was cut back by 1 base and J by 7 bases. In DNA, the CDR3 is TGCGCCAGCAGCCAAGGGGGACCCTGGACTAGCGGGAGGAATGAGCAGTTCTTC. This sequence encodes CASSQGGPWTSGRNEQFF.